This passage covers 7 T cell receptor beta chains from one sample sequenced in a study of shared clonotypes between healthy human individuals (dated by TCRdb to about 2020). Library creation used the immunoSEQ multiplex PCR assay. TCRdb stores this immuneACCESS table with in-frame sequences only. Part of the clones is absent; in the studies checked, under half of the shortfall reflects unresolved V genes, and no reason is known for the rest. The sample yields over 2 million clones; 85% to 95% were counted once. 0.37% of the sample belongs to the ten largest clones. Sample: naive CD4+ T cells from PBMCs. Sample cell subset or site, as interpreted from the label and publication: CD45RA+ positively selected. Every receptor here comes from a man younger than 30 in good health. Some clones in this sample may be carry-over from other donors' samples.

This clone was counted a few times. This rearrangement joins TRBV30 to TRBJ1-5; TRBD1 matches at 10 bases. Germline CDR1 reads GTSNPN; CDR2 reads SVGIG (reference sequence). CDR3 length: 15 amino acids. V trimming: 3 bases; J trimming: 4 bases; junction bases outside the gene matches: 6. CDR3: CAWRIKGQGNQPQHF. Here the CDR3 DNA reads TGTGCCTGGAGAATTAAGGGACAGGGGAATCAGCCCCAGCATTTT.

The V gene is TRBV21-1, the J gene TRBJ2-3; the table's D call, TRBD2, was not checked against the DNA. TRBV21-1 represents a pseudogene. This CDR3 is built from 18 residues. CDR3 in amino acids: CASSKALSLAASTDTQYF. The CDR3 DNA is TGTGCCAGCAGCAAAGCGCTTTCGCTAGCGGCTAGCACAGATACGCAGTATTTT.

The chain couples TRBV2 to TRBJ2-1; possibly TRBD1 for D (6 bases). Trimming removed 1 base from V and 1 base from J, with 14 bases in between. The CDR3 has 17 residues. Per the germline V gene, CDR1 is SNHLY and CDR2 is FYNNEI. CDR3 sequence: CASSEEIARGSYNEQFF. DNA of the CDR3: TGTGCCAGCAGTGAAGAGATAGCCAGGGGATCCTACAATGAGCAGTTCTTC.

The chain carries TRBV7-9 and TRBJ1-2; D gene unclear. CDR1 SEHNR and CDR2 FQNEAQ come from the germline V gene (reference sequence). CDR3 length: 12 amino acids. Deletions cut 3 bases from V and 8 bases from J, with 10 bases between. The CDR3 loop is CASSFNGRGYTF. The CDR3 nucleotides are TGTGCCAGCAGCTTTAACGGGAGGGGCTACACCTTC.

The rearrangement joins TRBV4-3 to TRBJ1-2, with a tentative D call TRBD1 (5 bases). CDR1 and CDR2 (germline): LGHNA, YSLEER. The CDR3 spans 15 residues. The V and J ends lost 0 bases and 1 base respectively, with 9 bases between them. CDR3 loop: CASSQEAGINYGYTF. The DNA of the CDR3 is TGCGCCAGCAGCCAAGAGGCAGGGATTAACTATGGCTACACCTTC.

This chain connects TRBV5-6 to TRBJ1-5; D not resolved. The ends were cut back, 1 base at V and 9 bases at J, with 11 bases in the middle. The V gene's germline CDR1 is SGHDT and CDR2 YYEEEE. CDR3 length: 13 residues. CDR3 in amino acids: CASSLWESGPQHF. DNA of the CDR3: TGTGCCAGCAGCTTGTGGGAGTCCGGGCCCCAGCATTTT.

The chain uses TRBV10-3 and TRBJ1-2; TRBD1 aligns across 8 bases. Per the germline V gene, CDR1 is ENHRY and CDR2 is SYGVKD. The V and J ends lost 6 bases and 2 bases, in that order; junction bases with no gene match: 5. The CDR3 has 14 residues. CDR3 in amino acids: CAIRRQGNNYGYTF. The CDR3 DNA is TGTGCCATCAGGCGACAGGGGAACAACTATGGCTACACCTTC.